This is a list of T cell receptor beta chains from one sample in a study of blood T cell repertoires in COVID-19. Only in-frame clones appear in the TCRdb table, and some are missing; sequencing was by immunoSEQ multiplex PCR. The profile shows tens of thousands of clones, around 77% of them singletons. Material: peripheral blood. These receptor sequences come from a man between 70 and 80 years old with COVID-19, enrolled during active disease. CDR3s include the opening cysteine and the closing phenylalanine or tryptophan. A D gene is named only where the DNA matches it firmly. Expanded clones are given a class, and other clones once, few, many or no size at all.

v_call,j_call,clone_size,d_call,cdr3_aa,cdr3_nt
TRBV18,TRBJ2-3,NA,TRBD2,CASSPSGGADTQYF,TGTGCCAGCTCACCATCGGGAGGCGCAGATACGCAGTATTTT
TRBV28,TRBJ1-4,NA,NA,CASKGRGDNEKLFF,TGTGCCAGCAAGGGGAGGGGGGATAATGAAAAACTGTTTTTT
TRBV9,TRBJ1-2,NA,TRBD1,CASSVAGQGGYGYTF,TGTGCCAGCAGCGTAGCGGGACAGGGCGGCTATGGCTACACCTTC
TRBV30,TRBJ2-2,many,NA,CAWRGTPGAGELFF,TGTGCCTGGAGAGGGACACCCGGGGCCGGGGAGCTGTTTTTT
TRBV12-3/TRBV12-4,TRBJ2-1,once,NA,CASSSYNEQFF,TGTGCCAGCAGTTCGTACAATGAGCAGTTCTTC
TRBV18,TRBJ2-7,few,TRBD2,CASSLSGRRWEQYF,TGTGCCAGCTCGCTTAGCGGGAGAAGGTGGGAGCAGTACTTC
TRBV3-1/TRBV3-2,TRBJ1-1,NA,NA,CASSQVGGITEAFF,TGTGCCAGCAGCCAAGTCGGAGGGATCACTGAAGCTTTCTTT
TRBV11-2,TRBJ2-3,NA,NA,CASSPSRGTRTDTQYF,TGTGCCAGCAGCCCTTCGCGAGGGACTCGCACAGATACGCAGTATTTT
TRBV27,TRBJ2-7,NA,NA,CASSLTTGSYEQYF,TGTGCCAGCAGTTTGACTACGGGGTCCTACGAGCAGTACTTC
TRBV9,TRBJ1-3,NA,NA,CASSKANLAGGHKGGGNTIYF,TGTGCCAGCAGCAAGGCCAACCTGGCGGGGGGCCACAAAGGAGGAGGAAACACCATATATTTT
TRBV7-2,TRBJ2-1,NA,TRBD1,CASNYDRGNEQFF,TGTGCCAGCAACTACGACAGGGGTAATGAGCAGTTCTTC
TRBV28,TRBJ2-1,NA,TRBD2,CAATSGRAGEQFF,TGTGCCGCGACTAGCGGGAGGGCCGGTGAGCAGTTCTTC
TRBV19,TRBJ2-4,NA,TRBD2,CASGTSGTLAKNIQYF,TGTGCCAGCGGGACTAGCGGGACTCTAGCCAAAAACATTCAGTACTTC
TRBV5-8,TRBJ2-1,once,NA,CASSLDQGTNEQFF,TGTGCCAGCAGCTTGGACCAGGGGACGAATGAGCAGTTCTTC
TRBV11-1,TRBJ2-7,few,NA,CASRTGVYEQYF,TGTGCCAGCAGGACAGGAGTCTACGAGCAGTACTTC
TRBV20-1,TRBJ1-1,NA,TRBD1,CSASGGTANTEAFF,TGCAGTGCTAGTGGGGGGACAGCGAACACTGAAGCTTTCTTT
TRBV3-1/TRBV3-2,TRBJ1-5,NA,NA,CASSQGASRNQPQHF,TGTGCCAGCAGCCAAGGTGCGAGTCGCAATCAGCCCCAGCATTTT
TRBV5-1,TRBJ2-3,NA,NA,CASSHPGSSLRAQYF,TGCGCCAGCAGCCACCCGGGATCATCCCTTCGGGCGCAGTATTTT
TRBV19,TRBJ1-2,NA,NA,CASSIDRGNLYGYTF,TGTGCCAGTAGTATAGATCGGGGGAACCTCTATGGCTACACCTTC
TRBV6-5,TRBJ2-1,NA,NA,CASSSSVDNEQFF,TGTGCCAGCAGTTCTAGCGTTGACAATGAGCAGTTCTTC